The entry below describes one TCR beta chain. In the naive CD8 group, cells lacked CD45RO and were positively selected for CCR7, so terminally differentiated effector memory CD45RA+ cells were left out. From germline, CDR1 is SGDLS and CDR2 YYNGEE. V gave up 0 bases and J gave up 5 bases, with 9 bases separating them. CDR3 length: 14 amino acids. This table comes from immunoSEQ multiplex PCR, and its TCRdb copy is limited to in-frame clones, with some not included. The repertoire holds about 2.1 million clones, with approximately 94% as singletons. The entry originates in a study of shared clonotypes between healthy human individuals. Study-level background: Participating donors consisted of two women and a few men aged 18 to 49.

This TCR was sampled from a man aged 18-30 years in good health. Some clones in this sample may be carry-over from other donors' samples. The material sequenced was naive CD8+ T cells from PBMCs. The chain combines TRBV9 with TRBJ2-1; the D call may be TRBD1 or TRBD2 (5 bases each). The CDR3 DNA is TGTGCCAGCAGCGTAGGTCAGGGACACAATGAGCAGTTCTTC. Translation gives CASSVGQGHNEQFF.